Shown below are 11 T cell receptor beta chains from a single sample sequenced in a study of T-cell reconstitution after alpha-beta-depleted transplantation in children. Unique molecular identifiers were used in preparing the TCRbeta library. MiXCR, run by TCRdb on the PCR reads, gives a single entry per CDR3 protein. In the table there are 98,000 or so distinct CDR3 sequences, 20% to 30% of which are singletons. Sequencing used PBMCs, obtained before TCRalphabeta/CD19-depleted stem cell transplant. These receptor sequences come from a boy between 2 and 10 years old with acute lymphoblastic leukemia, due to receive a stem cell transplant.

The CDR3 DNA reads TGTGCCAGCATTATGCACTCTGGAAACACCATATATTTT. Protein product: CASIMHSGNTIYF. V is TRBV12-3 or TRBV12-4 and J is TRBJ1-3; D remains unclear. The CDR3 runs to 13 residues. Trimming pared 7 bases from V and 0 bases from J, leaving 7 bases between.

The genes are TRBV11-2 and TRBJ2-4, with D perhaps TRBD1 (5 bases). The CDR3 runs to 13 residues. V was pared by 6 bases and J by 9 bases, with 15 bases between. Germline CDR1 reads SGHAT; CDR2 reads FQNNGV. Here the CDR3 DNA reads TGTGCCAGCAGTATAGCAGGGAACGGCATTCAGTACTTC. As protein: CASSIAGNGIQYF.

This clonotype is labeled as medium-sized. This chain uses TRBV12-3 or TRBV12-4 with TRBJ1-5; D is ambiguous. This CDR3 has 15 amino acids. V was trimmed by 4 bases and J by 5 bases, leaving 15 bases between them. The CDR3, as DNA: TGTGCCAGCAGTTCAGTTCGCAGTCCGGATCAGCCCCAGCATTTT. This sequence encodes CASSSVRSPDQPQHF.

J is TRBJ2-6 and V is TRBV5-1; D is ambiguous. The germline gives CDR1 SGHRS, CDR2 YFSETQ. Trimming stripped 0 bases from V and 4 bases from J, with 17 bases between. The CDR3 totals 18 residues. CDR3 region: CASSLALWPTVGANVLTF. The CDR3 coding sequence is TGCGCCAGCAGCTTGGCCTTATGGCCCACCGTGGGGGCCAACGTCCTGACTTTC.

DNA of the CDR3: TGTGCCAGCAGCCCCTCAGGGTCCCACCAAGAGACCCAGTACTTC. Amino acid sequence: CASSPSGSHQETQYF. V is TRBV11-2 and J is TRBJ2-5; tentatively, D is TRBD1 (5 bases). The germline V and J ends were trimmed by 5 bases and 0 bases, with 13 bases remaining between them. CDR1 and CDR2 (germline): SGHAT, FQNNGV. This CDR3 region has 15 residues.

This clonotype occurred a few times. The V and J genes are TRBV7-8 and TRBJ2-7, with TRBD2 matching 10 bases. Trimming at V came to 5 bases and at J to 9 bases, leaving 16 bases not matched to a gene. Germline lookup yields CDR1 SGHVS and CDR2 FQNEAQ. The CDR3 covers 16 residues. CDR3 sequence (DNA): TGTGCCAGCAGCCCTTGGACTAGCGGAGGGGCCATCTCGCAGTACTTC. Amino acids: CASSPWTSGGAISQYF.

This clonotype was detected only a few times. V usage is TRBV5-1 and J usage is TRBJ2-1; the D is unclear. V lost 2 bases and J lost 1, with 13 bases in between. The CDR3 spans 16 residues. The germline V gene has CDR1 SGHRS and CDR2 YFSETQ. CDR3 residues: CASSFGVKMSYNEQFF. The CDR3, as DNA: TGCGCCAGCAGCTTTGGGGTAAAGATGTCCTACAATGAGCAGTTCTTC.

This sequence joins TRBV11-2 and TRBJ2-1, with 10 positions matching TRBD2. The CDR3 runs 15 residues. With 4 bases clipped from V and 10 bases from J, the junction kept 10 bases outside the gene matches. The germline V gene has CDR1 SGHAT and CDR2 FQNNGV. The CDR3 loop reads CASSSGLAESKEQFF. In DNA, the CDR3 is TGTGCCAGCAGCTCCGGACTAGCGGAGAGTAAGGAGCAGTTCTTC.

J is TRBJ2-7 and V is TRBV30; 10 nucleotides match TRBD1. The V segment lost 4 bases and the J segment 6 bases; nucleotides outside the gene matches: 12. This CDR3 contains 15 residues. Germline CDR1 reads GTSNPN; CDR2 reads SVGIG (reference sequence). CDR3 sequence (DNA): TGTGCCTGGATAGGTGGGGACAGGGGAAGCCGCGAGCAGTACTTC. This gives the protein CAWIGGDRGSREQYF.

This clonotype was seen at least ten times. The chain uses TRBV27 and TRBJ2-3; the match to TRBD1 covers 9 bases. The length of the CDR3 is 18 residues. Trimming at V came to 5 bases and at J to 2 bases, leaving 14 bases not matched to a gene. The germline V gene encodes CDR1 MNHEY and CDR2 SMNVEV (reference sequence). CDR3 sequence: CASSVRPGTGSDTDTQYF. The CDR3 nucleotides read TGTGCCAGCAGTGTACGTCCCGGGACAGGGTCGGACACAGATACGCAGTATTTT.

V usage is TRBV28 and J usage is TRBJ2-3; D not resolved. Germline loops: CDR1 MDHEN, CDR2 SYDVKM. Trimming cost V 5 bases and J 5 bases, with 11 bases left between them. The CDR3 consists of 13 residues. The CDR3 DNA is TGTGCCAGCAGTGGGATTTCTAGAGATACGCAGTATTTT. Its protein product is CASSGISRDTQYF. Combining the CDR3 with reference TRBV28 and TRBJ2-3 gives the whole variable domain DVKVTQSSRYLVKRTGEKVFLECVQDMDHENMFWYRQDPGLGLRLIYFSYDVKMKEKGDIPEGYSVSREKKERFSLILESASTNQTSMYLCASSGISRDTQYFGPGTRLTVL.